This TCR beta chain comes out of a study of T-cell reconstitution after alpha-beta-depleted transplantation in children. Regarding the study as a whole: Several hundred graft clones that had expanded were reportedly the source of alpha-beta T cells about two months after transplant. T-cell counts and diversity at one year following transplant were attributed mainly to newly produced T cells. Some patients' high day-60 TCRbeta diversity was traced to surviving recipient T cells and thymic progenitors.

This clonotype was seen ten or more times. Its cognate antigen is unknown. Unique molecular identifiers were used to barcode this TCRbeta library. TCRdb passed the PCR reads through MiXCR, listing each CDR3 protein once. In the table there are around 450,000 distinct CDR3 sequences, approximately 10% of which are singletons. Germline CDR1 is SGHRS and CDR2 is YFSETQ. V lost 7 bases to trimming and J lost 4 bases; unmatched junction nucleotides: 3. CDR3 size: 13 residues. This clonotype originated in a child younger than 10 with inherited bone marrow failure, due to receive a stem cell transplant. The V gene is TRBV5-1, the J gene TRBJ2-3; 10 positions agree with TRBD1. Specimen: PBMCs, collected before TCRalphabeta/CD19-depleted stem cell transplant. The DNA of the CDR3 is TGCGCCAGCTTGACAGGGGGCCCAGATACGCAGTATTTT. The encoded protein is CASLTGGPDTQYF. The full variable domain, with the rest looked up from reference TRBV5-1 and TRBJ2-3, is KAGVTQTPRYLIKTRGQQVTLSCSPISGHRSVSWYQQTPGQGLQFLFEYFSETQRNKGNFPGRFSGRQFSNSRSEMNVSTLELGDSALYLCASLTGGPDTQYFGPGTRLTVL.